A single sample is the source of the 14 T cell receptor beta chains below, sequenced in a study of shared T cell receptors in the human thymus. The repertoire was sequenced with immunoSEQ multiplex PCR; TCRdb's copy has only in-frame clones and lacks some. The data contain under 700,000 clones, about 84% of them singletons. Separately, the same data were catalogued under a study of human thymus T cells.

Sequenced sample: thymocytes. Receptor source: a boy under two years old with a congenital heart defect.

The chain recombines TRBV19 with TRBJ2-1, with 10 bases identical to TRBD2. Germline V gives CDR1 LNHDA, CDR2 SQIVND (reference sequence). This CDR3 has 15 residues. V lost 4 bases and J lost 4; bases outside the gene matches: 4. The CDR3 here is CASSRRTSGYNEQFF. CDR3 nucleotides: TGTGCCAGTAGTAGGAGGACTAGCGGATACAATGAGCAGTTCTTC.

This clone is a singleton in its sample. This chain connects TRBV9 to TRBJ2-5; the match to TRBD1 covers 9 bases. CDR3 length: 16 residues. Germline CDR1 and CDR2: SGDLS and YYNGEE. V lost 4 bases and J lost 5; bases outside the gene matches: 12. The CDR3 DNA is TGTGCCAGCAGCTCGGGGGGACAGGGCCCTCGGGAGACCCAGTACTTC. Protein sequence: CASSSGGQGPRETQYF.

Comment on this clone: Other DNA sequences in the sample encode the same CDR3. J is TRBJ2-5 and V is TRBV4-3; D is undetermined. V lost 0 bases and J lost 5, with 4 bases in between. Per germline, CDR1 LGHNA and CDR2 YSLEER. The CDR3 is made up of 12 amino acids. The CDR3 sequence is CASSQDRETQYF. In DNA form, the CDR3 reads TGCGCCAGCAGCCAAGATCGGGAGACCCAGTACTTC.

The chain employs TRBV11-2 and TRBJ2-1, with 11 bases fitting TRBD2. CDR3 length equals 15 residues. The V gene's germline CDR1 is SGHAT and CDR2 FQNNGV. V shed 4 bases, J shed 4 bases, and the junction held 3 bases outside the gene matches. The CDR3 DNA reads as TGTGCCAGCAGCTGTCCTAGCGGGAGGTACAATGAGCAGTTCTTC. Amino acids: CASSCPSGRYNEQFF.

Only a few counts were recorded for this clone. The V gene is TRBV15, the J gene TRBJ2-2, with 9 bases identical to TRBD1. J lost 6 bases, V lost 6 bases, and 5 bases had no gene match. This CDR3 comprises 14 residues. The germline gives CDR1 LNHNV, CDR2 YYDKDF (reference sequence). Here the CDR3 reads CATSTGGAAGELFF. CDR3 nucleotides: TGTGCCACCAGTACAGGGGGCGCGGCCGGGGAGCTGTTTTTT. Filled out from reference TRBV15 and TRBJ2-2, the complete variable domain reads DAMVIQNPRYQVTQFGKPVTLSCSQTLNHNVMYWYQQKSSQAPKLLFHYYDKDFNNEADTPDNFQSRRPNTSFCFLDIRSPGLGDTAMYLCATSTGGAAGELFFGEGSRLTVL.

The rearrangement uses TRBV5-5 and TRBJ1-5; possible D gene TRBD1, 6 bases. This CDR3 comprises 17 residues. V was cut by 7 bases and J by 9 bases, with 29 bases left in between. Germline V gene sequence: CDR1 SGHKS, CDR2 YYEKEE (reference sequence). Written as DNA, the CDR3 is TGTGCCAGCGGGTCCTCTTGGGACAACAATGATTTACGGCCCCAGCATTTT. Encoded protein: CASGSSWDNNDLRPQHF.

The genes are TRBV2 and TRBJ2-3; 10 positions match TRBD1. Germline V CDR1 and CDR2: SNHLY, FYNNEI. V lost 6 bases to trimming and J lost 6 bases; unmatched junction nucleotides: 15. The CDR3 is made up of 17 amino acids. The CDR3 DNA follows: TGTGCCAGCAGCCACACCGGGACAGGGGTGGCAGGGGATACGCAGTATTTT. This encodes CASSHTGTGVAGDTQYF.

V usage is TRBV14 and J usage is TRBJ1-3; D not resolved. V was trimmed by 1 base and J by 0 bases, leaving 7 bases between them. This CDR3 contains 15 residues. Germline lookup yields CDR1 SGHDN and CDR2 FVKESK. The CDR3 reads CASSQGAYSGNTIYF. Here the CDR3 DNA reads TGTGCCAGCAGCCAAGGAGCCTACTCTGGAAACACCATATATTTT.

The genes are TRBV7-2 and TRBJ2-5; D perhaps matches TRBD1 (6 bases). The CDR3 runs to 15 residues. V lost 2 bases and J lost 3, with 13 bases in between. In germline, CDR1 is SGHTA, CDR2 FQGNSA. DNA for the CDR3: TGTGCCAGCAGCTTAAGGCGGGCAGGGGAAGAGACCCAGTACTTC. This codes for CASSLRRAGEETQYF.

The CDR3 sequence is CASSPGQDQETQYF. The CDR3 DNA sequence: TGTGCCAGCAGCCCTGGACAAGACCAAGAGACCCAGTACTTC. The V call is TRBV5-4, the J call TRBJ2-5, with D perhaps matching TRBD1 (5 bases). Germline CDR1 is SGHNT and CDR2 is YYREEE (reference sequence). Trimming took off 4 bases at V and 0 bases at J, with 10 bases between the two ends. The CDR3 contains 14 residues.

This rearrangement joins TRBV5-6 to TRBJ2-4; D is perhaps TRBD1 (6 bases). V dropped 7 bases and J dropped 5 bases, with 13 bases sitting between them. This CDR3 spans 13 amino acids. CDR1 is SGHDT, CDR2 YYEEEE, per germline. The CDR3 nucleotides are TGTGCCAGCGACACACAGGGCCAAAACATTCAGTACTTC. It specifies CASDTQGQNIQYF.

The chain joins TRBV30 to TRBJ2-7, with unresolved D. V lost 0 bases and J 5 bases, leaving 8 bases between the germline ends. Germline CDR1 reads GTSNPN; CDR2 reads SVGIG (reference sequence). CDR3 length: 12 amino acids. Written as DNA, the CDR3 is TGTGCCTGGAGTGTGGCTCCCCACGAGCAGTACTTC. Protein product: CAWSVAPHEQYF.

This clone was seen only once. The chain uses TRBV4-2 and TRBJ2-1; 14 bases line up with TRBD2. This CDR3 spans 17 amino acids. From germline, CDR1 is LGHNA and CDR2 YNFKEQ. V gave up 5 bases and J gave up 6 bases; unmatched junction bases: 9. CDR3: CASSENSGTSGSNEQFF. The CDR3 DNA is TGTGCCAGCAGCGAAAACTCCGGGACTAGCGGGAGCAATGAGCAGTTCTTC.

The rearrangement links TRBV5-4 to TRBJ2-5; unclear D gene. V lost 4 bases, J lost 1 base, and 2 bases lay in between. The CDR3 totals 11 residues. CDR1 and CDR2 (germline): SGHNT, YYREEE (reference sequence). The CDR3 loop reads CASSLQETQYF. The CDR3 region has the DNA TGTGCCAGCAGCCTCCAAGAGACCCAGTACTTC.